This T cell receptor beta chain was identified during a study of T-cell reconstitution after alpha-beta-depleted transplantation in children. Remarks on this clonotype: Antigen unknown.

Overall study results and limits: Reportedly, only several hundred clones from non-depleted graft cells drove alpha-beta T-cell counts at about two months. When one year had passed after transplant, most T-cell counts and diversity came from newly produced T cells. Certain patients had high TCRbeta diversity at day 60, and it came from recipient T cells and thymic progenitors that survived.

TCRbeta library construction was performed incorporating unique molecular identifiers. TCRdb ran MiXCR on the PCR reads and lists one entry per CDR3 protein. The table includes hundreds of thousands of distinct CDR3 sequences, around 8.4% detected once. This CDR3 is 18 amino acids long. Germline CDR1 MNHEY, CDR2 SVGEGT. V shed 5 bases and J 4 bases; nucleotides not matched to a gene: 15. The rearrangement uses TRBV6-2 or TRBV6-3 and TRBJ2-7; 12 positions match TRBD2. This clonotype was obtained from a male patient between 2 and 10 years old who had a stem cell transplant for acute myeloid leukemia, so the T cells may come from the graft donor. Specimen: PBMCs, mostly from graft donor cells, collected 360 days after TCRalphabeta/CD19-depleted stem cell transplant. The CDR3: CASSNPGPLAGGLYEQYF. The CDR3 nucleotides read TGTGCCAGCAGTAACCCGGGACCACTAGCGGGAGGACTTTACGAGCAGTACTTC.